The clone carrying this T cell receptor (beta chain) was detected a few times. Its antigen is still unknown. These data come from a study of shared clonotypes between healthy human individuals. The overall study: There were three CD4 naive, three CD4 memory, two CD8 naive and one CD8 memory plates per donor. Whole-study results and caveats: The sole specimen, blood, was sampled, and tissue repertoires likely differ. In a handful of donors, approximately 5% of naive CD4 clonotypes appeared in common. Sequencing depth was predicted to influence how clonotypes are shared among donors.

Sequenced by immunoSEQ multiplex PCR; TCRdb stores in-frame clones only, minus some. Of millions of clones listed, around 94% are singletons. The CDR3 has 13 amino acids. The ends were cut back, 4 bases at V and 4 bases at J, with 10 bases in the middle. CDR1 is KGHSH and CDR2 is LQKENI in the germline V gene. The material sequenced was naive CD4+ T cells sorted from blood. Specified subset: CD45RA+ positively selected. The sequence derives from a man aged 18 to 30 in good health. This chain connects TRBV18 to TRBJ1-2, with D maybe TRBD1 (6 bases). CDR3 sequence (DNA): TGTGCCAGCTCACGGACACAGGGCTATGGCTACACCTTC. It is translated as CASSRTQGYGYTF.